The 2 T cell receptor beta chains below were found in one sample sequenced in a study of post-analysis software for immune sequencing data. Carried by the TCR beta cDNA libraries were unique molecular identifiers. TCRdb reprocessed the PCR reads via MiXCR and lists one record per CDR3 protein. There are about 540,000 distinct CDR3 sequences in the sample; under 40% occur only once, and about 5.6% lies in the top ten. Study-wide points: With TRBV5-6, TRBV5-1 and TRBV20-1 included, about 5 TRBV segments were more frequent in patients than in controls.

The antigens of these receptors remain unknown. Sequencing was done on a sample of blood. The origin of the receptors is a girl aged 2-17 years with multiple sclerosis.

The chain has TRBV10-3 and TRBJ2-2; D might be TRBD1 (5 bases). CDR1 and CDR2 (germline): ENHRY, SYGVKD. CDR3 length: 14 amino acids. The V gene lost 0 bases and the J gene lost 6 bases, with 8 bases spanning the gap. In DNA, the CDR3 is TGTGCCATCAGTGAGTCCCCCAGGGCCGGGGAGCTGTTTTTT. Residues: CAISESPRAGELFF.

This chain links TRBV5-1 with TRBJ1-3; D ambiguous. The germline V and J ends were trimmed by 5 bases and 0 bases, with 12 bases remaining between them. Germline V gene data show CDR1 as SGHRS and CDR2 as YFSETQ. CDR3 length equals 15 residues. The CDR3 sequence is CASRGPGYSGNTIYF. In DNA, the CDR3 is TGCGCCAGCAGAGGCCCGGGATACTCTGGAAACACCATATATTTT.